This TCR beta chain was sequenced for a study of early T cells in non-severe SARS-CoV-2 infection. Study-wide background: Alpha and beta chains were unpaired, from unsorted whole-blood bulk RNA.

CDR3 length equals 14 residues. Germline CDR1 reads SQVTM; CDR2 reads ANQGSEA. V shed 3 bases, J shed 5 bases, and the junction held 7 bases outside the gene matches. Attached unique molecular identifiers marked individual cDNA molecules. Via MiXCR, TCRdb re-called the 5' RACE reads, giving one row per CDR3 protein. The sample consists of approximately 97,000 distinct CDR3 sequences, 9.5% to 11% of them appearing once. This clonotype originated in an adult who was a healthcare worker with PCR-confirmed SARS-CoV-2 infection or an uninfected control (not recorded which). V usage is TRBV29-1 and J usage is TRBJ2-5; 9 bases are a match to TRBD2. The specimen was whole blood, collected at baseline. CDR3 residues: CSVELGLALETQYF. CDR3 coding DNA: TGCAGCGTTGAGCTGGGACTAGCACTTGAGACCCAGTACTTC.